Shown below are 18 T cell receptor beta chains from a single sample sequenced in a study of blood T cells in healthy people across ages. Through a sample-barcoded 5' primer and a J-beta primer mix, a second PCR was run for roughly 6 to 11 cycles. TCRdb re-called the 5' RACE reads through MiXCR, storing one row per CDR3 protein. Among about 620,000 distinct CDR3 sequences, over 40% were seen once, and the ten largest hold roughly 13%. The specimen was blood. Source of these receptors: a woman older than 75 in good health.

J is TRBJ2-3 and V is TRBV5-1; 10 bases map to TRBD1. Germline CDR1 is SGHRS and CDR2 is YFSETQ. The CDR3 has 15 amino acids. Trimming took 4 bases from V and 2 from J; bases not matched to a gene: 4. The CDR3 DNA follows: TGCGCCAGCAGCAGCGGACAGGGGGTCACAGATACGCAGTATTTT. Protein product: CASSSGQGVTDTQYF.

The chain joins TRBV7-9 to TRBJ2-1; tentative D call: TRBD2 (7 bases). The V end was cut by 5 bases, the J end by 5 bases, with 10 bases between. CDR1 and CDR2 (germline): SEHNR, FQNEAQ (reference sequence). This CDR3 has 13 residues. The CDR3 sequence: CASSQRDNNEQFF. CDR3 in DNA: TGTGCCAGCAGCCAGCGGGACAACAATGAGCAGTTCTTC.

V usage is TRBV20-1 and J usage is TRBJ2-7; TRBD2 aligns across 10 bases. J lost 9 bases, V lost 5 bases, and 22 bases had no gene match. There are 17 residues in the CDR3. Germline values: CDR1 DFQATT, CDR2 SNEGSKA (reference sequence). In nucleotides, the CDR3 is TGCAGTGCTGGGCGGGAACGAGCGGGAGGGAGTAATCTTTGGCAGTACTTC. Protein sequence: CSAGRERAGGSNLWQYF.

This clonotype was seen repeatedly, ten times or more. The chain employs TRBV6-6 and TRBJ2-3; 9 bases are shared with TRBD1. The trim removed 0 bases at V and 4 bases at J, leaving 8 bases unmatched. Looked up from germline, CDR1 is MNHNY and CDR2 is SVGAGI (reference sequence). This CDR3 comprises 17 residues. CDR3 in DNA: TGTGCCAGCAGTTACTCCAAACCGGGACAGGGTGCAGATACGCAGTATTTT. This sequence encodes CASSYSKPGQGADTQYF.

The rearrangement links TRBV2 to TRBJ2-1; 14 bases are shared with TRBD2. CDR1 is SNHLY and CDR2 is FYNNEI in the germline V gene. Trimming removed 5 bases from V and 0 bases from J; junction bases left unmatched: 15. This CDR3 contains 21 residues. The CDR3 loop reads CASSPRLAGGRTRSSYNEQFF. In DNA, the CDR3 is TGTGCCAGCAGTCCCCGACTAGCGGGAGGGAGGACCCGCAGCTCCTACAATGAGCAGTTCTTC.

The chain couples TRBV7-9 to TRBJ2-1; 8 bases are a match to TRBD2. Per the germline V gene, CDR1 is SEHNR and CDR2 is FQNEAQ (reference sequence). This CDR3 is 15 amino acids long. V shed 2 bases, J shed 7 bases, and the junction held 7 bases outside the gene matches. The CDR3 DNA reads as TGTGCCAGCAGCTTAAGGGGCCGGGAGGGAAATGAGCAGTTCTTC. Amino acids: CASSLRGREGNEQFF.

The chain is built from TRBV5-1 and TRBJ1-4; 12 positions agree with TRBD1. The CDR3 runs to 18 residues. Unmatched junction bases numbered 10, after V lost 4 bases and J lost 3 bases. Per the germline V gene, CDR1 is SGHRS and CDR2 is YFSETQ. Here the CDR3 DNA reads TGCGCCAGCAGCGACGGGACAGGGGGCGGTCACGCTAATGAAAAACTGTTTTTT. Its protein product is CASSDGTGGGHANEKLFF.

The chain couples TRBV7-2 to TRBJ2-1; 13 nucleotides agree with TRBD2. The junction had 7 bases not matched to a gene; V was cut back by 2 bases and J by 15 bases. This CDR3 region has 14 residues. Germline V gene sequence: CDR1 SGHTA, CDR2 FQGNSA. CDR3 bases: TGTGCCAGCAGCTTAAAACTAGCGGGGGGGCTTCCGTTCTTC. This sequence encodes CASSLKLAGGLPFF.

The chain is built from TRBV20-1 and TRBJ2-1; D is unclear. The CDR3 has 13 residues. CDR1 is DFQATT, CDR2 SNEGSKA, per germline (reference sequence). The V end was cut by 0 bases, the J end by 5 bases, with 8 bases between. The CDR3 loop is CSARDDGHNEQFF. The CDR3 nucleotides are TGCAGTGCTAGAGATGACGGGCACAATGAGCAGTTCTTC.

This clonotype showed up just a few times. The chain couples TRBV12-3 or TRBV12-4 to TRBJ1-6; D is uncertain. Deletions cut 7 bases from V and 12 bases from J, with 13 bases between. The CDR3 covers 12 residues. CDR3 region: CASTSGALPLHF. CDR3 in DNA: TGTGCCAGCACCTCGGGCGCCTTACCCCTCCACTTT.

This clonotype was seen a few times. This chain uses TRBV5-1 with TRBJ1-5; possibly TRBD1 for D (6 bases). The V gene lost 4 bases and the J gene lost 0 bases, with 8 bases spanning the gap. The CDR3 is 14 residues long. CDR1 is SGHRS and CDR2 is YFSETQ in the germline V gene. The CDR3, as DNA: TGCGCCAGCAGCACGGACAGTAGCAATCAGCCCCAGCATTTT. Translation: CASSTDSSNQPQHF.

This chain links TRBV5-1 with TRBJ2-2, with a possible D match to TRBD2 (6 bases). CDR1 and CDR2 from the germline V gene are SGHRS and YFSETQ. V lost 2 bases and J 0 bases, leaving 8 bases between the germline ends. The CDR3 consists of 15 residues. The CDR3 nucleotides are TGCGCCAGCAGCTTCCGGGAGTCGAACACCGGGGAGCTGTTTTTT. It encodes CASSFRESNTGELFF.

In the case of this clonotype: A read error is possible here, since a much larger clone lies one base away. This chain links TRBV7-2 with TRBJ2-3; 7 nucleotides match TRBD1. The CDR3 consists of 20 residues. Germline V lookup: CDR1 SGHTA, CDR2 FQGNSA. The CDR3: CACSSDERTGLITVTDTQYF. In DNA, the CDR3 is TGTGCCTGCAGCTCAGACGAGAGGACAGGCCTAATTACAGTCACAGATACGCAGTATTTT.

DNA of the CDR3: TGCGCCAGCAGCTTGGCAGGGGCGGGTAGTAAAGCTTTCTTT. Translated, it gives CASSLAGAGSKAFF. The chain couples TRBV5-1 to TRBJ1-1; D perhaps matches TRBD1 (6 bases). Germline V lookup: CDR1 SGHRS, CDR2 YFSETQ. V was pared by 0 bases and J by 9 bases, with 15 bases between. This CDR3 has 14 residues.

On this clonotype itself: A much bigger clone sits one base away, suggesting this may be a read error. The chain couples TRBV29-1 to TRBJ2-5, with TRBD1 identical over 8 bases. The CDR3 spans 12 residues. Trimming took 5 bases from V and 11 from J; bases not matched to a gene: 10. Germline V CDR1 and CDR2: SQVTM, ANQGSEA. The DNA of the CDR3 is TGCAGCGTTAGACAGGGGATGAATGAGCAGTACTTC. The encoded protein is CSVRQGMNEQYF.

CDR3 sequence: CSARRTETNYGYTF. CDR3 bases: TGCAGTGCTAGACGGACGGAGACTAACTATGGCTACACCTTC. The chain links TRBV20-1 to TRBJ1-2, with no clear D. The CDR3 is 14 amino acids. Germline V gives CDR1 DFQATT, CDR2 SNEGSKA (reference sequence). V dropped 2 bases and J dropped 0 bases, with 10 bases sitting between them.

Only a few counts were recorded for this clonotype. The junction departs from the called germline gene at one end, perhaps through a read error. CDR3 nucleotide sequence: TGTGCCAGCAGTTACTCCTTGAACACTGAGGCTTTCTTT. Protein: CASSYSLNTEAFF. The J gene is TRBJ1-1, the V gene TRBV12-3 or TRBV12-4; D is undetermined. CDR3 size: 13 residues.

This clonotype occurred many times. The chain recombines TRBV27 with TRBJ2-7; the match to TRBD2 covers 10 bases. Trimming at V came to 6 bases and at J to 6 bases, leaving 8 bases not matched to a gene. The germline V gene has CDR1 MNHEY and CDR2 SMNVEV (reference sequence). The CDR3 length is 14 residues. The CDR3 spells CASRKAGGSGEQYF. The CDR3 DNA follows: TGTGCCAGCAGAAAAGCGGGAGGGTCGGGCGAGCAGTACTTC.